This record covers a single T cell receptor (beta chain). No antigen is known for it. CDR1 MGHRA and CDR2 YSYEKL come from the germline V gene. The CDR3 covers 14 residues. V was pared by 4 bases and J by 15 bases, with 11 bases of the junction left unmatched. This record comes from a study of cytomegalovirus exposure and HLA in healthy donors. Study results and caveats: In a later analysis, parvovirus B19, influenza, CMV and Epstein-Barr virus appeared linked to several top co-occurrence clusters. A few of the chains that were CMV-associated were confirmed in vitro to be specific for CMV antigens.

Primers: 60 Vbeta forward and 13 Jbeta reverse. Study processing details: There were about 80 million unique TCR beta chains by a later count, and about 12 million of them were shared. The protocol was immunoSEQ multiplex PCR, while the TCRdb copy is restricted to in-frame clones and leaves out a portion. The D gene and trimming were derived from the DNA, and the V and J assignments and clone size from that table. Of some 220,000 clones in the sample, about 85% were seen once. The clonotype originates from a girl aged 2-10 years in good health and CMV-seronegative. The chain links TRBV4-1 to TRBJ2-1, with TRBD2 matching over 11 bases. Sequenced sample: PBMCs. The CDR3 loop reads CASSRGLAGGLVFF. The CDR3 coding sequence is TGCGCCAGCAGCCGCGGGTTAGCGGGGGGGCTGGTGTTCTTC.